The following is a TCR beta chain sequence with its context. What it binds is unknown. At deep level, the assay was performed. Original analysis: Sequence data from immunoSEQ were junction-only and lacked quality scores; consequently, filtering differed. TCRdb's table, derived via immunoSEQ multiplex PCR, lists solely in-frame clones and lacks some. The V and J calls and clone size come from that table; D and trimming were worked out from the DNA. The sample has 700,000 or so clones, roughly 70% seen once. The data were taken from a study of shared clonotypes between healthy human individuals. General observations from the study: The naive CD4 repertoires of a handful of donors were compared, and approximately 5% of clonotypes were shared. Among donors, clonotype sharing was expected to be affected by sequencing depth.

V trimming: 8 bases; J trimming: 9 bases; junction bases outside the gene matches: 13. CDR3 length equals 14 residues. CDR1 and CDR2 from the germline V gene are SNHLY and FYNNEI. V gene TRBV2 combines with J gene TRBJ2-7; TRBD2 agrees at 10 bases. This sequence originates from a young woman in good health. Material for sequencing was memory CD4+ T cells sorted from blood. Sample subset: CD45RA-negative fraction. The chain's CDR3 is CASGWTSGTKVQYF. The CDR3 bases are TGTGCCAGCGGCTGGACTAGCGGTACCAAAGTGCAGTACTTC.